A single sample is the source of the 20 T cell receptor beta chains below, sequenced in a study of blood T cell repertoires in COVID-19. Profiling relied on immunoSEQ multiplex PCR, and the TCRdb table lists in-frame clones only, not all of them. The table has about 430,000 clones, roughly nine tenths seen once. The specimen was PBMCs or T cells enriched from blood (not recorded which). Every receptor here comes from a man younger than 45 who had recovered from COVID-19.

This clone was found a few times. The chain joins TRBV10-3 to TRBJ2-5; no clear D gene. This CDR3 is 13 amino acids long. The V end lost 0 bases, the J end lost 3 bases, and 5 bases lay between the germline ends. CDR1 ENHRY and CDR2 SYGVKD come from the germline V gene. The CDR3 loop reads CAISESTKETQYF. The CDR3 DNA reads TGTGCCATCAGTGAGTCAACAAAAGAGACCCAGTACTTC.

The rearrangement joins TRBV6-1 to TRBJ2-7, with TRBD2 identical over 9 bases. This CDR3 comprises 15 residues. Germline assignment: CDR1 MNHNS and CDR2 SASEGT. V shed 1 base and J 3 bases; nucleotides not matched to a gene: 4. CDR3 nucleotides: TGTGCCAGCAGTGAAGAGGGTAGCGGGAGCTACGAGCAGTACTTC. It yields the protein CASSEEGSGSYEQYF.

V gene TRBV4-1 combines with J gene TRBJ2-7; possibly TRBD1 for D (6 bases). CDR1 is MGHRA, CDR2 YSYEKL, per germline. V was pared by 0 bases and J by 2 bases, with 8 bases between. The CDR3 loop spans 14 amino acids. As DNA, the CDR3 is TGCGCCAGCAGCCAAGAGCCAGGGGCCTACGAGCAGTACTTC. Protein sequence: CASSQEPGAYEQYF.

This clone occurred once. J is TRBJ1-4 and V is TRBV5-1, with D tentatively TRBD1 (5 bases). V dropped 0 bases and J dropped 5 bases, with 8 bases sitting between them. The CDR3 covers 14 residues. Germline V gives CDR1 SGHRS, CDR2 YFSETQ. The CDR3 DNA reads TGCGCCAGCAGCTTGGGACAGCAGAATGAAAAACTGTTTTTT. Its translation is CASSLGQQNEKLFF.

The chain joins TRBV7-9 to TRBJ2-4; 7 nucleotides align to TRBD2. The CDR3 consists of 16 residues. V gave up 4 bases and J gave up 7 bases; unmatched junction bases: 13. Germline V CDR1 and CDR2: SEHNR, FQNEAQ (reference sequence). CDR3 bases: TGTGCCAGCAGCTCACCCCACGCGGGAGTGGTGAACATTCAGTACTTC. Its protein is CASSSPHAGVVNIQYF.

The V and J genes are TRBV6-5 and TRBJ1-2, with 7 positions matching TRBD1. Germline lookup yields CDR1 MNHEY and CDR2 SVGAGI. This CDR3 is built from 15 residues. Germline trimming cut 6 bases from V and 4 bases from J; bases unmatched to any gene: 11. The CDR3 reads CASSQGGVRIYGYTF. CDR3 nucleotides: TGTGCCAGCAGCCAGGGGGGTGTTCGAATCTATGGCTACACCTTC.

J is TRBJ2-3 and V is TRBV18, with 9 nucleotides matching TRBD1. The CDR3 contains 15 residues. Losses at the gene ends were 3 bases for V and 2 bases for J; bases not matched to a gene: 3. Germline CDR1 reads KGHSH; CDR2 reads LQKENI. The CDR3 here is CASSPGTGPTDTQYF. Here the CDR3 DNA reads TGTGCCAGCTCACCGGGGACAGGGCCCACAGATACGCAGTATTTT.

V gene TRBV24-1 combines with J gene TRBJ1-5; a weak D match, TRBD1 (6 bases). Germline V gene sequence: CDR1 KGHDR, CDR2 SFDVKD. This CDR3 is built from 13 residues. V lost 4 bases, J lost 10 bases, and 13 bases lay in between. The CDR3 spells CATSENTGLPQHF. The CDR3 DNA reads TGTGCCACCAGTGAAAATACAGGGCTACCCCAGCATTTT.

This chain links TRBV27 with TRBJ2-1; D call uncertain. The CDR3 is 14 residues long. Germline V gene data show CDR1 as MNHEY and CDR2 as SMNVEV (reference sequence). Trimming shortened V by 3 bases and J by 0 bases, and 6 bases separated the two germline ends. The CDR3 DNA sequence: TGTGCCAGCAGTTTTAGTCTCTCCTACAATGAGCAGTTCTTC. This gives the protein CASSFSLSYNEQFF.

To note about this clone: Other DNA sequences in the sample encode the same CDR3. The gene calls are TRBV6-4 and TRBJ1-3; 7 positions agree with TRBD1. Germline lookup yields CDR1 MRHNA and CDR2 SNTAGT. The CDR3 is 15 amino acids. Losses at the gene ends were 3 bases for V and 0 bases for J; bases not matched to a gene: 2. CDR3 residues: CASSEDRNSGNTIYF. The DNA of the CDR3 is TGTGCCAGCAGTGAGGACAGGAACTCTGGAAACACCATATATTTT.

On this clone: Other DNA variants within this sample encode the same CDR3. The CDR3 DNA reads TGTGCCAGCAGCTTACAGGGATACGAGCAGTACTTC. It is translated as CASSLQGYEQYF. The chain recombines TRBV12-3 or TRBV12-4 with TRBJ2-7; D might be TRBD1 (6 bases). V was trimmed by 6 bases and J by 4 bases, leaving 10 bases between them. The CDR3 length is 12 residues.

The CDR3 DNA reads as TGTGCCAGCAGTTCACACGAAGGCGGGAGCGTCTACGAGCAGTACTTC. Translated, it gives CASSSHEGGSVYEQYF. This chain uses TRBV28 with TRBJ2-7, with 7 bases matching TRBD2. The germline V gene has CDR1 MDHEN and CDR2 SYDVKM. Trimming took 4 bases from V and 3 from J; bases not matched to a gene: 12. CDR3 size: 16 residues. Drawing the rest from reference TRBV28 and TRBJ2-7, the complete variable domain is DVKVTQSSRYLVKRTGEKVFLECVQDMDHENMFWYRQDPGLGLRLIYFSYDVKMKEKGDIPEGYSVSREKKERFSLILESASTNQTSMYLCASSSHEGGSVYEQYFGPGTRLTVT.

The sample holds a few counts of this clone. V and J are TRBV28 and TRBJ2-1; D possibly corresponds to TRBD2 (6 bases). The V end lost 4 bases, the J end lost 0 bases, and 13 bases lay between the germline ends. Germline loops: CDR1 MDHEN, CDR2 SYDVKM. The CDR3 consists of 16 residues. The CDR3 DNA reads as TGTGCCAGCAGTTCGACTCACGGGAGCTCCTACAATGAGCAGTTCTTC. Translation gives CASSSTHGSSYNEQFF.

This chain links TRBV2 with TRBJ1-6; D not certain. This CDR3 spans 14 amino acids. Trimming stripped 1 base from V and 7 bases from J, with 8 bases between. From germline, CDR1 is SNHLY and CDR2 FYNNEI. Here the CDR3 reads CASSEETRNSPLHF. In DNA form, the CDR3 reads TGTGCCAGCAGTGAAGAAACCAGGAATTCACCCCTCCACTTT.

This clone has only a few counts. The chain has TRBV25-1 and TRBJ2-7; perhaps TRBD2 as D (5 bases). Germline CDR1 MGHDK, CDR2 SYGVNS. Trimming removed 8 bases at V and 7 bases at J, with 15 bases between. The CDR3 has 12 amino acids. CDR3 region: CASRRATGEQYF. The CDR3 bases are TGTGCCAGCCGACGGGCGACGGGGGAGCAGTACTTC.

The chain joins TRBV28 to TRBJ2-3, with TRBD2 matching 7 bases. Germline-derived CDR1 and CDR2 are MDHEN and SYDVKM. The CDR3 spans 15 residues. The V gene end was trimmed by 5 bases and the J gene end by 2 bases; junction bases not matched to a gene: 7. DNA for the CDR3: TGTGCCAGCAGTACCGAGCGGGACCCCACAGATACGCAGTATTTT. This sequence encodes CASSTERDPTDTQYF.

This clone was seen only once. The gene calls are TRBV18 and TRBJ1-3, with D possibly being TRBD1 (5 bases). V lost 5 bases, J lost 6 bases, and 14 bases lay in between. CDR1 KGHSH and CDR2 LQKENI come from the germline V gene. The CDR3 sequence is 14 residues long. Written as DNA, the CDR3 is TGTGCCAGCTCATCTGCAGGGCACCCAAACACCATATATTTT. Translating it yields CASSSAGHPNTIYF.

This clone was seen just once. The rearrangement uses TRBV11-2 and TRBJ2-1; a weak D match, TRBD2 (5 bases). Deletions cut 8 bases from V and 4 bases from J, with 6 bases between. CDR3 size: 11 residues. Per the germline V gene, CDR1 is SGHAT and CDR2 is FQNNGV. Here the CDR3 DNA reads TGTGCCAGCGGACTGTACAATGAGCAGTTCTTC. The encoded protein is CASGLYNEQFF.

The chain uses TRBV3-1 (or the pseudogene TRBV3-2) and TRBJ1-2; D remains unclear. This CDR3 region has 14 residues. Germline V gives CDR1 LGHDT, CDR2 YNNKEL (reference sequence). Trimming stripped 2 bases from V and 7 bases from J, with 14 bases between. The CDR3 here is CASSQLAVAAGYTF. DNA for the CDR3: TGTGCCAGCAGCCAATTGGCGGTTGCGGCTGGCTACACCTTC.

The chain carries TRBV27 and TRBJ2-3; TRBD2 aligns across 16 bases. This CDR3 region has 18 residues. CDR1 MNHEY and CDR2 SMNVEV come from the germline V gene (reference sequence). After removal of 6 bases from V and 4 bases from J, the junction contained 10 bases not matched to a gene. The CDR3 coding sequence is TGTGCCAGCAGCCGCGGGACTAGCGGGAGGGCCGATTCAGATACGCAGTATTTT. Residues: CASSRGTSGRADSDTQYF.